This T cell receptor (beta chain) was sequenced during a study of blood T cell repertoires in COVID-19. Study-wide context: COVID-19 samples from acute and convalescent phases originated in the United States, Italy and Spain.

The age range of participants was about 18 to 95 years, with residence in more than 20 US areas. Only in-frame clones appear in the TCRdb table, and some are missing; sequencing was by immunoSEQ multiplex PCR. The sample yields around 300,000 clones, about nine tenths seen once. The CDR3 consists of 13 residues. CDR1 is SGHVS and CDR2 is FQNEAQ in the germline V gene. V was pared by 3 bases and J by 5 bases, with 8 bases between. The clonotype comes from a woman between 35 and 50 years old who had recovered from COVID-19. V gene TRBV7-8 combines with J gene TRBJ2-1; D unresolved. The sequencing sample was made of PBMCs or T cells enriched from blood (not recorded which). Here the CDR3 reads CASSFSRNNEQFF. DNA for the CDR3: TGTGCCAGCAGCTTCTCGCGGAACAATGAGCAGTTCTTC.